The T cell receptor beta chain described here comes from a study of CD8 T cells in ankylosing spondylitis. The sample holds a few counts of this clonotype. The antigen remains undetermined. Overall study findings and caveats: What appeared characteristic of ankylosing spondylitis blood was a TCR beta motif of eight highly homologous variants.

Via MiXCR, TCRdb re-called the 5' RACE reads, giving one row per CDR3 protein. The table includes approximately 540,000 distinct CDR3 sequences, about an eighth detected once. Germline V gene sequence: CDR1 SGHRS, CDR2 YFSETQ. V was trimmed by 4 bases and J by 4 bases, leaving 13 bases between them. The CDR3 runs 14 residues. The receptor was derived from a male donor with ankylosing spondylitis. The specimen sequenced was blood, either unsorted or a sorted T cell fraction (not recorded which). This chain joins TRBV5-1 and TRBJ2-3; D is uncertain. In DNA form, the CDR3 reads TGCGCCAGCAGCCCTACCAATCCCCCAGATACGCAGTATTTT. Its translation is CASSPTNPPDTQYF.